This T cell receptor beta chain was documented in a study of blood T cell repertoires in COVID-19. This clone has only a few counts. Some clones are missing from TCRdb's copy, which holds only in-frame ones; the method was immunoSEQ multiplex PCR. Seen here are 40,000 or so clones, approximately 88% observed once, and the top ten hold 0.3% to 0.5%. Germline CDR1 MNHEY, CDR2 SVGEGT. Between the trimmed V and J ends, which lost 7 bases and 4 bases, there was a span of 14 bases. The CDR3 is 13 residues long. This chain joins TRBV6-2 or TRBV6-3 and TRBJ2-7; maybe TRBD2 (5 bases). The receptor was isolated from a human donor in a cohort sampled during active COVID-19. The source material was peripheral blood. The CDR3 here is CASNPGNEYEQYF. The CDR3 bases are TGTGCCAGCAACCCCGGGAACGAATACGAGCAGTACTTC.